Presented here are 25 T cell receptor beta chains from one specimen sequenced in a study of beta chain features in type 1 diabetes. Expressed TCRB transcripts were sequenced because the isolated RNA had all been reverse transcribed beforehand. The data were produced by immunoSEQ multiplex PCR, yet TCRdb's version contains in-frame clones alone and is incomplete. Of some 410,000 clones listed, 14% are singletons. Sequenced material: naive CD4+ T cells from blood. The origin of the receptors is a man aged 30-40 years in good health.

This clone has just a few counts. The V gene is TRBV4-1, the J gene TRBJ2-7; the match to TRBD2 covers 8 bases. CDR1 and CDR2 from the germline V gene are MGHRA and YSYEKL. V trimming: 9 bases; J trimming: 3 bases; junction bases outside the gene matches: 10. This CDR3 spans 14 amino acids. The CDR3 is CARAVGTSGYEQYV. DNA for the CDR3: TGCGCCAGGGCGGTTGGGACTAGTGGCTACGAGCAGTACGTC.

The sample holds a few counts of this clone. The chain links TRBV7-9 to TRBJ2-1; TRBD2 agrees at 9 bases. The germline V gene has CDR1 SEHNR and CDR2 FQNEAQ (reference sequence). The V and J ends lost 4 bases and 7 bases, in that order; junction bases with no gene match: 8. The CDR3 spans 15 residues. The CDR3 spells CASSSRSGSWNEQFF. CDR3 coding DNA: TGTGCCAGCAGCTCACGTAGCGGGAGCTGGAATGAGCAGTTCTTC.

The CDR3 sequence is CASSPRVGREETQYF. The CDR3 DNA sequence: TGTGCCAGCAGCCCCCGTGTCGGCAGGGAAGAGACCCAGTACTTC. The chain couples TRBV7-9 to TRBJ2-5; perhaps TRBD1 as D (5 bases). CDR3 length: 15 amino acids. V lost 5 bases and J 3 bases, leaving 16 bases between the germline ends. Looked up from germline, CDR1 is SEHNR and CDR2 is FQNEAQ (reference sequence).

The chain has TRBV30 and TRBJ1-5; TRBD1 matches 10 bases. Trimming at V came to 3 bases and at J to 6 bases, leaving 2 bases not matched to a gene. The CDR3 is 13 residues long. CDR1 is GTSNPN and CDR2 is SVGIG in the germline V gene (reference sequence). The CDR3 sequence is CAWRTGGGQPQHF. CDR3 bases: TGTGCCTGGAGGACAGGGGGCGGTCAGCCCCAGCATTTT.

This chain connects TRBV4-1 to TRBJ1-2; D gene ambiguous. CDR1 is MGHRA, CDR2 YSYEKL, per germline. V lost 9 bases, J lost 2 bases, and 19 bases lay in between. The CDR3 covers 15 residues. CDR3 sequence (DNA): TGCGCCAGTGGGGTTTCACCCTTGTTAAACTATGGCTACACCTTC. Amino acids: CASGVSPLLNYGYTF.

A few counts support this clone. The chain has TRBV7-2 and TRBJ2-5, with D possibly being TRBD2 (5 bases). CDR3 length: 16 residues. Per the germline V gene, CDR1 is SGHTA and CDR2 is FQGNSA. V lost 1 base and J lost 0, with 12 bases in between. The CDR3 loop reads CASSLVEGWYQETQYF. As DNA, the CDR3 is TGTGCCAGCAGCTTAGTAGAGGGATGGTACCAAGAGACCCAGTACTTC.

This chain uses TRBV25-1 with TRBJ2-7; the D gene is possibly TRBD1 (5 bases). Trimming removed 7 bases from V and 2 bases from J, with 15 bases in between. The germline gives CDR1 MGHDK, CDR2 SYGVNS. The CDR3 is made up of 14 amino acids. As DNA, the CDR3 is TGTGCCAGCACCGCACCCAGGGATCCCTACGAGCAGTACTTC. It yields the protein CASTAPRDPYEQYF.

This clone was observed a handful of times. The identical CDR3 is also encoded by other nucleotide sequences in the sample. V usage is TRBV9 and J usage is TRBJ2-3; D uncertain. Trimming removed 0 bases at V and 1 base at J, with 3 bases between. Germline CDR1 reads SGDLS; CDR2 reads YYNGEE. The CDR3 extends over 13 amino acids. CDR3 region: CASSVAGTDTQYF. CDR3 in DNA: TGTGCCAGCAGCGTAGCCGGCACAGATACGCAGTATTTT.

This clone has just a few counts. The rearrangement links TRBV15 to TRBJ2-7, with 14 bases identical to TRBD2. The V gene's germline CDR1 is LNHNV and CDR2 YYDKDF (reference sequence). The CDR3 totals 17 residues. The V gene end was trimmed by 2 bases and the J gene end by 7 bases; junction bases not matched to a gene: 10. CDR3 nucleotides: TGTGCCACCAGCAGACCCCTGGGACTAGCGGGAGCCGGTGAGCAGTACGTC. This codes for CATSRPLGLAGAGEQYV.

The J gene is TRBJ1-6, the V gene TRBV6-6; tentatively, D is TRBD1 (5 bases). Trimming removed 8 bases from V and 10 bases from J, with 12 bases in between. The germline V gene encodes CDR1 MNHNY and CDR2 SVGAGI (reference sequence). The CDR3 has 12 residues. CDR3 region: CASRPGDSPLHF. CDR3 nucleotide sequence: TGTGCCAGCCGTCCGGGGGACTCACCCCTCCACTTT.

This chain joins TRBV30 and TRBJ2-3; D gene ambiguous. CDR1 is GTSNPN and CDR2 is SVGIG in the germline V gene (reference sequence). V lost 6 bases and J lost 4, with 8 bases in between. CDR3 length: 11 amino acids. The CDR3 nucleotides read TGTGCCTGTCACGTCCCAGATACGCAGTATTTT. Protein: CACHVPDTQYF.

A few counts support this clone. The V and J genes are TRBV5-4 and TRBJ2-7; 10 nucleotides align to TRBD2. Germline V gives CDR1 SGHNT, CDR2 YYREEE (reference sequence). This CDR3 is built from 14 residues. V shed 4 bases, J shed 11 bases, and the junction held 12 bases outside the gene matches. CDR3 DNA sequence: TGTGCCAGCAGCATCACTAGCGGGGCCGAGCCGGAGTACTTC. This codes for CASSITSGAEPEYF.

The CDR3 spells CASTGPPPEQYF. The CDR3 DNA is TGTGCCAGCACAGGGCCTCCTCCCGAGCAGTACTTC. The gene calls are TRBV2 and TRBJ2-7; the D gene is possibly TRBD1 (5 bases). Per the germline V gene, CDR1 is SNHLY and CDR2 is FYNNEI. V was shortened by 7 bases and J by 6 bases, with 13 bases between the two germline ends. The CDR3 spans 12 residues.

This clone was counted between two and nine times. The chain links TRBV9 to TRBJ2-3; D might be TRBD1 (6 bases). Germline V gene sequence: CDR1 SGDLS, CDR2 YYNGEE. The CDR3 sequence is 14 residues long. The germline V and J ends were trimmed by 3 bases and 4 bases, with 12 bases remaining between them. CDR3 sequence reads: CASSDDRLADTQYF. In nucleotides, the CDR3 is TGTGCCAGCAGCGACGACAGGCTCGCAGATACGCAGTATTTT.

This chain links TRBV7-9 with TRBJ1-6; D is unclear. The germline gives CDR1 SEHNR, CDR2 FQNEAQ (reference sequence). With 5 bases removed from V and 9 bases from J, the gap between germline ends came to 11 bases. The CDR3 runs 13 residues. CDR3 region: CASSPTTSSPLHF. DNA for the CDR3: TGTGCCAGCAGCCCCACCACGAGTTCACCCCTCCACTTT.

This clone appeared a few times. V usage is TRBV2 and J usage is TRBJ2-5; D gene uncertain. This CDR3 is 11 amino acids long. The germline V gene encodes CDR1 SNHLY and CDR2 FYNNEI. V shed 2 bases and J shed 5 bases, with 3 bases lying between them. This CDR3 is CASSEYETQYF. The CDR3 nucleotides read TGTGCCAGCAGTGAATACGAGACCCAGTACTTC.

This chain joins TRBV11-2 and TRBJ1-5, with a tentative D call TRBD1 (5 bases). Looked up from germline, CDR1 is SGHAT and CDR2 is FQNNGV. Trimming stripped 5 bases from V and 7 bases from J, with 12 bases between. The CDR3 has 13 amino acids. The CDR3 DNA reads TGTGCCAGCAGCCGCAGTGGGGGACAGCCCCAGCATTTT. This translates into CASSRSGGQPQHF.

This chain links TRBV6-5 with TRBJ2-5, with a possible D match to TRBD1 (5 bases). Germline V gene sequence: CDR1 MNHEY, CDR2 SVGAGI. V was trimmed by 3 bases and J by 4 bases, leaving 12 bases between them. The length of the CDR3 is 14 residues. CDR3 residues: CASSYGHSGETQYF. Here the CDR3 DNA reads TGTGCCAGCAGTTATGGACATAGTGGAGAGACCCAGTACTTC.

This clone was counted between two and nine times. The chain is built from TRBV5-4 and TRBJ2-2; 8 bases are a match to TRBD1. J gave up 3 bases and V 3 bases, and 10 bases lay outside the gene matches. This CDR3 comprises 17 residues. Per germline, CDR1 SGHNT and CDR2 YYREEE (reference sequence). The CDR3: CASSSARQGRDTGELFF. In DNA, the CDR3 is TGTGCCAGCAGCTCCGCTAGACAGGGGCGGGACACCGGGGAGCTGTTTTTT.

This clone has a handful of counts. The V call is TRBV7-2, the J call TRBJ2-3, with 9 nucleotides matching TRBD2. The CDR3 totals 17 residues. Germline V gene lookup returns CDR1 SGHTA and CDR2 FQGNSA. Trimming took 3 bases from V and 0 from J; bases not matched to a gene: 7. In DNA, the CDR3 is TGTGCCAGCAGCTTTGTGGCTAGCGGGACTAGCACAGATACGCAGTATTTT. This encodes CASSFVASGTSTDTQYF. The full variable domain, rest sourced from reference TRBV7-2 and TRBJ2-3, is GAGVSQSPSNKVTEKGKDVELRCDPISGHTALYWYRQSLGQGLEFLIYFQGNSAPDKSGLPSDRFSAERTGGSVSTLTIQRTQQEDSAVYLCASSFVASGTSTDTQYFGPGTRLTVL.

In regard to this clone: Other nucleotide sequences in the sample specify the same CDR3. The chain has TRBV15 and TRBJ1-2; D is possibly TRBD1 (5 bases). The germline V gene encodes CDR1 LNHNV and CDR2 YYDKDF (reference sequence). The CDR3 covers 14 residues. Trimming left V 0 bases short and J 5 bases short, with 10 bases between. This chain's CDR3 is CATSRDGGTYGYTF. The CDR3 coding sequence is TGTGCCACCAGCAGAGATGGAGGGACTTATGGCTACACCTTC. Looking up the rest from reference TRBV15 and TRBJ1-2 gives the full variable domain: DAMVIQNPRYQVTQFGKPVTLSCSQTLNHNVMYWYQQKSSQAPKLLFHYYDKDFNNEADTPDNFQSRRPNTSFCFLDIRSPGLGDTAMYLCATSRDGGTYGYTFGSGTRLTVV.

The V gene is TRBV29-1, the J gene TRBJ2-1, with D uncertain. Germline V gene sequence: CDR1 SQVTM, CDR2 ANQGSEA. This CDR3 spans 11 amino acids. V was shortened by 5 bases and J by 5 bases, with 7 bases between the two germline ends. This chain's CDR3 is CSVLLNNEQFF. Here the CDR3 DNA reads TGCAGCGTTTTGCTCAACAATGAGCAGTTCTTC.

This clone was found a few times. The rearrangement links TRBV7-2 to TRBJ2-1, with TRBD1 matching 7 bases. V lost 4 bases and J lost 2; bases outside the gene matches: 5. Per germline, CDR1 SGHTA and CDR2 FQGNSA. The CDR3 is made up of 15 amino acids. The CDR3 loop is CASSSRDSTYNEQFF. CDR3 coding DNA: TGTGCCAGCAGCTCCCGGGACAGCACCTACAATGAGCAGTTCTTC.

This chain joins TRBV7-2 and TRBJ2-7; maybe TRBD2 (6 bases). The germline V gene encodes CDR1 SGHTA and CDR2 FQGNSA. V lost 3 bases to trimming and J lost 6 bases, with 12 bases between them. The CDR3 is 13 amino acids. Written as DNA, the CDR3 is TGTGCCAGCAGCTTCCGGCAGGGAGGCGAGCAGTACGTC. Translated: CASSFRQGGEQYV.

This clone was seen only a few times. The rearrangement uses TRBV29-1 and TRBJ1-2, with D hard to call. Germline CDR1 is SQVTM and CDR2 is ANQGSEA. The CDR3 is 11 residues long. Trimming removed 1 base from V and 5 bases from J, with 5 bases in between. The CDR3 nucleotides read TGCAGCGTTGAAGTTGGGTATGGCTACACCTTC. This encodes CSVEVGYGYTF.